This T cell receptor (beta chain) was documented in a study of somatic mutations in cytotoxic T cells in rheumatoid arthritis. Points from the study as a whole: CD8+ T-cell clonality did not differ significantly between rheumatoid arthritis patients and age-matched healthy controls. A rise in CD8+ clonality with age was seen in rheumatoid arthritis patients but not in healthy controls.

Positive magnetic bead selection isolated CD4+ and CD8+ cells, and flow cytometry checked purity. As handled by the study authors: Of patient CD8+ clones exceeding 1%, few matched published virus-specific TCRB sequences. Assay used: immunoSEQ multiplex PCR; TCRdb lists only in-frame clones, some missing. That table gives V, J and clone size, and the DNA gave D and trimming. The table has 20,000 or so clones, roughly 87% seen once; the top ten hold 8.9%. The germline CDR1 and CDR2 sequences are SGHRS and YFSETQ. This CDR3 is 11 amino acids long. Trimming shortened V by 7 bases and J by 5 bases, and 7 bases separated the two germline ends. Concerning this clone itself: The antigen is undetermined.

The sequenced material came from CD8+ T cells sorted from blood. The chain couples TRBV5-1 to TRBJ2-1; TRBD1 is a possible D gene (6 bases). The receptor comes from an adult with rheumatoid arthritis. For the CDR3, the DNA is TGCGCCAGCGCAGGGGACAATGAGCAGTTCTTC. Encoded protein: CASAGDNEQFF.